Each of the 9 T cell receptor beta chains below was sequenced from the same sample in a study of T-cell memory formation after mild COVID-19. A single record per CDR3 protein comes from TCRdb applying MiXCR to the 5' RACE reads. This table has about 250,000 distinct CDR3 sequences, roughly 14% appearing once. Sequencing was done on a sample of PBMCs or a T cell subset sorted from them (not recorded which). The origin of the receptors is an adult woman who had mild COVID-19 (a few samples of this study predate the infection). Cell type and time point are not known.

This clonotype was detected only a few times. This rearrangement joins TRBV4-2 to TRBJ2-3; D might be TRBD2 (5 bases). The CDR3 runs 15 residues. CDR1 LGHNA and CDR2 YNFKEQ come from the germline V gene. Trimming removed 1 base at V and 0 bases at J, with 8 bases between. The CDR3 DNA follows: TGTGCCAGCAGCCAAGTTAGCGTTAGCACAGATACGCAGTATTTT. Translating gives CASSQVSVSTDTQYF.

V is TRBV2 and J is TRBJ2-4; D remains unclear. The CDR3 has 11 amino acids. V lost 7 bases and J 8 bases, leaving 9 bases between the germline ends. CDR1 and CDR2 (germline): SNHLY, FYNNEI. The CDR3 region is CASTSRDIQYF. The CDR3 bases are TGTGCCAGCACTAGTAGAGACATTCAGTACTTC.

This clonotype was observed at least ten times. The rearrangement uses TRBV29-1 and TRBJ2-3, with TRBD2 matching over 10 bases. Losses at the gene ends were 6 bases for V and 1 base for J; bases not matched to a gene: 4. This CDR3 region has 14 residues. Germline assignment: CDR1 SQVTM and CDR2 ANQGSEA. The CDR3 is CSVPGTSGTDTQYF. CDR3 bases: TGCAGCGTCCCCGGGACTAGCGGCACAGATACGCAGTATTTT.

The rearrangement links TRBV20-1 to TRBJ2-1, with a tentative D call TRBD2 (5 bases). Trimming removed 6 bases from V and 5 bases from J, with 17 bases in between. The germline V gene has CDR1 DFQATT and CDR2 SNEGSKA (reference sequence). The CDR3 loop spans 14 amino acids. The CDR3 region is CSAKQPRDDNEQFF. In DNA form, the CDR3 reads TGCAGTGCAAAACAACCCCGGGATGACAATGAGCAGTTCTTC.

The genes are TRBV7-2 and TRBJ1-5; 8 bases match TRBD1. The V gene's germline CDR1 is SGHTA and CDR2 FQGNSA. The ends lost 4 bases at V and 4 bases at J; junction bases unmatched: 9. This CDR3 region has 16 residues. The DNA for the CDR3 is TGTGCCAGCAGCTCTCGGACAGGGAGTGGGAATCAGCCCCAGCATTTT. Its protein is CASSSRTGSGNQPQHF.

In this sample, this clonotype turned up many times. The J gene is TRBJ2-1, the V gene TRBV7-8; 8 bases agree with TRBD1. The CDR3 contains 14 residues. Germline values: CDR1 SGHVS, CDR2 FQNEAQ. J was trimmed by 8 bases and V by 5 bases; bases with no gene match: 8. The DNA for the CDR3 is TGTGCCAGCAGCAGCAGGACAGGGCGGGATGAGCAGTTCTTC. Encoded protein: CASSSRTGRDEQFF.

The V call is TRBV5-1, the J call TRBJ1-1; D gene ambiguous. Germline V gives CDR1 SGHRS, CDR2 YFSETQ. The CDR3 is 17 residues long. Trimming took 0 bases from V and 0 from J, leaving 15 bases between them. The CDR3 DNA follows: TGCGCCAGCAGCTTGGGGGGAGGGCGGGAGCTGAACACTGAAGCTTTCTTT. It translates to CASSLGGGRELNTEAFF.

This clonotype was counted only a few times. The chain combines TRBV5-1 with TRBJ1-1; no definite D call. The V gene lost 2 bases and the J gene lost 0 bases, with 5 bases spanning the gap. The CDR3 consists of 13 residues. The germline V gene has CDR1 SGHRS and CDR2 YFSETQ. The CDR3 sequence: CASSFDLNTEAFF. As DNA, the CDR3 is TGCGCCAGCAGCTTCGACCTGAACACTGAAGCTTTCTTT.

The chain links TRBV24-1 to TRBJ1-5; D not certain. V gave up 3 bases and J gave up 3 bases, with 14 bases separating them. This CDR3 has 16 amino acids. CDR1 and CDR2 (germline): KGHDR, SFDVKD. The CDR3 reads CATSDKKIGDNQPQHF. DNA for the CDR3: TGTGCCACCAGTGATAAGAAGATCGGAGACAATCAGCCCCAGCATTTT.